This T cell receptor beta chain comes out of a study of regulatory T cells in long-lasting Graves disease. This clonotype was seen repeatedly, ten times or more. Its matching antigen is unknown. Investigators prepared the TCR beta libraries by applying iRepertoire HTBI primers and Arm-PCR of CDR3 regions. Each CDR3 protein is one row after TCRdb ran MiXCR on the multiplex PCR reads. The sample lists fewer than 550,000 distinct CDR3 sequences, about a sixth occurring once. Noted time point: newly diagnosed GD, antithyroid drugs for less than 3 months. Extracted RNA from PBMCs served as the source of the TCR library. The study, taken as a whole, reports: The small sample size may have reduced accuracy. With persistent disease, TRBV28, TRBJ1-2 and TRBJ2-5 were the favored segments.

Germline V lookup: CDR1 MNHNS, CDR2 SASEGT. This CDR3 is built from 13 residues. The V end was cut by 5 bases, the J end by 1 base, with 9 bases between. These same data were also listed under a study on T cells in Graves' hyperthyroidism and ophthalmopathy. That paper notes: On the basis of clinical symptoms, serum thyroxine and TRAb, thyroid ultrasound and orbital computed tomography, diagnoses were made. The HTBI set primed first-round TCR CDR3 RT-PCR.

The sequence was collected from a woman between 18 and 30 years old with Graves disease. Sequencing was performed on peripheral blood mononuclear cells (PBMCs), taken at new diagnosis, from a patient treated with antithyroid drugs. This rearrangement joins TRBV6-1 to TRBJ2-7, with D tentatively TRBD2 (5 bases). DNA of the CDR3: TGTGCCAGCAGTCCAGCGGAGTCCTACGAGCAGTACTTC. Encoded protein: CASSPAESYEQYF.